This entry lists 22 T cell receptor beta chains sequenced from one sample in a study of blood T cell repertoires in COVID-19. The protocol was immunoSEQ multiplex PCR, while the TCRdb copy is restricted to in-frame clones and leaves out a portion. The sample has approximately 340,000 clones, about 83% seen once. The material sequenced was peripheral blood. The receptors derive from a man in his thirties or forties with active or convalescent COVID-19.

This clone was seen only once. The gene calls are TRBV5-1 and TRBJ1-2; 7 bases line up with TRBD1. CDR1 and CDR2 (germline): SGHRS, YFSETQ. This CDR3 has 13 amino acids. Unmatched junction bases numbered 4, after V lost 3 bases and J lost 5 bases. Here the CDR3 DNA reads TGCGCCAGCAGCTGGGACAGATCGTATGGCTACACCTTC. It encodes CASSWDRSYGYTF.

The genes are TRBV6-2 or TRBV6-3 and TRBJ2-2; no definite D call. V was cut by 2 bases and J by 3 bases, with 10 bases left in between. CDR3 length: 15 amino acids. Germline V lookup: CDR1 MNHEY, CDR2 SVGEGT. The CDR3 region has the DNA TGTGCCAGCAGTTACGCGCTATCTTACACCGGGGAGCTGTTTTTT. It yields the protein CASSYALSYTGELFF.

V usage is TRBV19 and J usage is TRBJ1-4, with D tentatively TRBD1 (6 bases). This CDR3 has 16 amino acids. Germline CDR1 and CDR2: LNHDA and SQIVND (reference sequence). V gave up 6 bases and J gave up 3 bases, with 17 bases separating them. The CDR3 DNA sequence: TGTGCCAGTAGCTGGTCAACAGGGTCTTCTAATGAAAAACTGTTTTTT. Its protein is CASSWSTGSSNEKLFF.

The chain recombines TRBV5-4 with TRBJ1-1; TRBD1 might be the D (6 bases). Trimming cost V 0 bases and J 5 bases, with 14 bases left between them. The CDR3 loop spans 15 amino acids. From germline, CDR1 is SGHNT and CDR2 YYREEE (reference sequence). CDR3 nucleotide sequence: TGTGCCAGCAGCTTGGATCAGGGGAGAGGGACTGAAGCTTTCTTT. Its protein is CASSLDQGRGTEAFF.

Only one count was recorded for this clone. J is TRBJ1-2 and V is TRBV7-2; TRBD1 matches 8 bases. This CDR3 comprises 17 residues. The germline gives CDR1 SGHTA, CDR2 FQGNSA. V shed 5 bases and J 4 bases; nucleotides not matched to a gene: 15. The CDR3 reads CASSPSARGLTGYGYTF. The CDR3 nucleotides are TGTGCCAGCAGCCCCTCGGCCAGGGGGCTTACGGGCTATGGCTACACCTTC.

The chain links TRBV7-9 to TRBJ2-6; 7 positions agree with TRBD2. This CDR3 comprises 19 residues. Germline-derived CDR1 and CDR2 are SEHNR and FQNEAQ (reference sequence). V lost 3 bases and J lost 0; bases outside the gene matches: 11. The CDR3 reads CASSLGSGDYSSGANVLTF. Written as DNA, the CDR3 is TGTGCCAGCAGCTTGGGCAGTGGGGACTACTCCTCTGGGGCCAACGTCCTGACTTTC.

The CDR3 here is CASSLALTRGDGYTF. The CDR3 DNA sequence: TGTGCCAGCAGCTTAGCGCTAACTCGGGGGGACGGCTACACCTTC. This sequence joins TRBV7-2 and TRBJ1-2; a weak D match, TRBD1 (5 bases). Germline V CDR1 and CDR2: SGHTA, FQGNSA. V lost 0 bases, J lost 8 bases, and 16 bases lay in between. The CDR3 loop spans 15 amino acids. Variable domain in full (rest from reference TRBV7-2 and TRBJ1-2): GAGVSQSPSNKVTEKGKDVELRCDPISGHTALYWYRQSLGQGLEFLIYFQGNSAPDKSGLPSDRFSAERTGGSVSTLTIQRTQQEDSAVYLCASSLALTRGDGYTFGSGTRLTVV.

The J gene is TRBJ2-3, the V gene TRBV28; 7 bases are shared with TRBD2. Germline trimming cut 10 bases from V and 3 bases from J; bases unmatched to any gene: 4. Germline CDR1 reads MDHEN; CDR2 reads SYDVKM. The CDR3 runs 12 residues. CDR3 in amino acids: CAIGGKTDTQYF. In nucleotides, the CDR3 is TGTGCCATCGGGGGGAAGACAGATACGCAGTATTTT.

The chain has TRBV30 and TRBJ1-4; D gene uncertain. The V end was cut by 2 bases, the J end by 3 bases, with 7 bases between. Germline V gives CDR1 GTSNPN, CDR2 SVGIG (reference sequence). This CDR3 spans 13 amino acids. CDR3 sequence: CAWSPPPNEKLFF. The CDR3 DNA sequence: TGTGCCTGGAGTCCTCCCCCTAATGAAAAACTGTTTTTT.

The J gene is TRBJ1-2, the V gene TRBV3-1 (or the pseudogene TRBV3-2); D gene ambiguous. The CDR3 extends over 15 amino acids. Germline CDR1 reads LGHDT; CDR2 reads YNNKEL (reference sequence). Trimming stripped 1 base from V and 4 bases from J, with 13 bases between. CDR3 DNA sequence: TGTGCCAGCAGCCAAGGGGAGGGCATTAGCTATGGCTACACCTTC. Residues: CASSQGEGISYGYTF.

The CDR3 sequence: CASSKGQGLSILNTEAFF. The CDR3 nucleotides are TGTGCCAGCAGTAAGGGACAGGGGTTATCAATTTTGAACACTGAAGCTTTCTTT. J is TRBJ1-1 and V is TRBV2; 10 bases match TRBD1. The CDR3 has 18 residues. CDR1 is SNHLY and CDR2 is FYNNEI in the germline V gene. V was clipped by 5 bases and J by 0 bases; unmatched bases: 12.

Only a few counts were recorded for this clone. The chain recombines TRBV5-4 with TRBJ2-7; the D is unclear. V shed 3 bases and J shed 2 bases, with 9 bases lying between them. The CDR3 length is 13 residues. The germline V gene has CDR1 SGHNT and CDR2 YYREEE (reference sequence). CDR3 sequence reads: CASSYGRAYEQYF. Written as DNA, the CDR3 is TGTGCCAGCAGCTATGGGCGAGCCTACGAGCAGTACTTC.

This chain uses TRBV6-2 or TRBV6-3 with TRBJ2-1, with TRBD2 matching 10 bases. V was pared by 5 bases and J by 3 bases, with 4 bases of the junction left unmatched. Germline V gene lookup returns CDR1 MNHEY and CDR2 SVGEGT. The CDR3 sequence is 15 residues long. CDR3 nucleotides: TGTGCCAGCAGTACTCGGACTAGCGGCTACAATGAGCAGTTCTTC. This sequence encodes CASSTRTSGYNEQFF.

The J gene is TRBJ1-5, the V gene TRBV21-1; the table calls TRBD1, which could not be checked here. TRBV21-1 is recorded as a pseudogene. This CDR3 spans 18 amino acids. The CDR3 protein is CASSKGWKSNRGGQPQHF. Here the CDR3 DNA reads TGTGCCAGCAGCAAAGGGTGGAAGTCTAACAGGGGCGGTCAGCCCCAGCATTTT.

The chain joins TRBV5-1 to TRBJ2-3; D is perhaps TRBD2 (5 bases). V shed 4 bases and J shed 6 bases, with 15 bases lying between them. Per germline, CDR1 SGHRS and CDR2 YFSETQ. There are 14 residues in the CDR3. DNA for the CDR3: TGCGCCAGCAGCACAAGTGGCGGGCAGGATACGCAGTATTTT. Translating gives CASSTSGGQDTQYF.

The sample holds a few counts of this clone. The genes are TRBV6-5 and TRBJ1-1; D might be TRBD1 (5 bases). Per germline, CDR1 MNHEY and CDR2 SVGAGI. This CDR3 is 15 amino acids long. V was cut by 3 bases and J by 6 bases, with 17 bases left in between. CDR3: CASSYFGREGSEAFF. The DNA for the CDR3 is TGTGCCAGCAGTTATTTCGGCAGGGAAGGGTCTGAAGCTTTCTTT.

V is TRBV3-1 (or the pseudogene TRBV3-2) and J is TRBJ2-1; D might be TRBD2 (6 bases). There are 16 residues in the CDR3. The ends were cut back, 5 bases at V and 5 bases at J, with 19 bases in the middle. CDR1 is LGHDT and CDR2 is YNNKEL in the germline V gene (reference sequence). In DNA, the CDR3 is TGTGCCAGCAGCTCGACGTCGGGACTCAGGGACAATGAGCAGTTCTTC. Encoded protein: CASSSTSGLRDNEQFF.

The V gene is TRBV6-5, the J gene TRBJ2-7, with 8 bases matching TRBD2. Looked up from germline, CDR1 is MNHEY and CDR2 is SVGAGI. The J segment lost 5 bases and the V segment lost 5 bases, leaving 11 bases of the junction unmatched. CDR3 length: 15 amino acids. The CDR3 DNA sequence: TGTGCCAGCAGTCCCCTGGCGGGAGGTTTCCACGAGCAGTACTTC. It is translated as CASSPLAGGFHEQYF.

This chain joins TRBV10-3 and TRBJ2-5, with TRBD1 matching 8 bases. Trimming took 7 bases from V and 4 from J; bases not matched to a gene: 8. The CDR3 consists of 14 residues. The germline V gene encodes CDR1 ENHRY and CDR2 SYGVKD. CDR3 region: CAIKPGGAGETQYF. The CDR3 DNA reads TGTGCCATCAAACCAGGGGGCGCGGGAGAGACCCAGTACTTC.

This clone was counted only a few times. The rearrangement links TRBV19 to TRBJ1-5; no reliable D call. The germline V gene encodes CDR1 LNHDA and CDR2 SQIVND (reference sequence). V lost 1 base and J lost 6, with 4 bases in between. The CDR3 is 12 residues long. CDR3 nucleotide sequence: TGTGCCAGTAGTATAGCGTCTCAGCCCCAGCATTTT. Its protein is CASSIASQPQHF.

J is TRBJ2-7 and V is TRBV3-1 (or the pseudogene TRBV3-2); weak D call: TRBD2 (6 bases). Trimming removed 4 bases from V and 6 bases from J, with 10 bases in between. CDR1 is LGHDT, CDR2 YNNKEL, per germline (reference sequence). The CDR3 spans 12 residues. This CDR3 reads CASSRRDGEQYF. In DNA, the CDR3 is TGTGCCAGCAGCCGGCGGGATGGCGAGCAGTACTTC.

This chain links TRBV11-3 with TRBJ1-1, with D tentatively TRBD1 (5 bases). Germline CDR1 reads SGHNT; CDR2 reads YENEEA. There are 14 residues in the CDR3. V was cut by 2 bases and J by 6 bases, with 13 bases left in between. CDR3 amino acids: CASSLSRTGSEAFF. CDR3 DNA sequence: TGTGCCAGCAGCTTAAGTCGCACAGGCTCTGAAGCTTTCTTT.